The 22 T cell receptor beta chains presented below share a single source sample, sequenced in a study of blood T cell repertoires in COVID-19. Generated by immunoSEQ multiplex PCR, the TCRdb table keeps only in-frame clones and is missing some. The sample lists roughly 150,000 clones, over 70% seen once, with around 5% in the top ten. Source material: PBMCs or T cells enriched from blood (not recorded which). The origin of the receptors is a man in his 70s who had been exposed to COVID-19.

The CDR3 protein is CAWSTKPTPKQYF. CDR3 nucleotide sequence: TGTGCCTGGAGTACTAAACCGACCCCAAAGCAGTACTTC. The chain is built from TRBV30 and TRBJ2-7; no clear D. Between the trimmed V and J ends, which lost 2 bases and 8 bases, there was a span of 16 bases. Germline V CDR1 and CDR2: GTSNPN, SVGIG (reference sequence). The CDR3 consists of 13 residues.

The chain carries TRBV11-1 and TRBJ1-1, with 10 bases fitting TRBD1. V lost 3 bases to trimming and J lost 0 bases; unmatched junction nucleotides: 1. From germline, CDR1 is SGHAT and CDR2 FQDESV (reference sequence). The CDR3 length is 15 residues. CDR3 amino acids: CASSLGQGMNTEAFF. DNA of the CDR3: TGTGCCAGCAGCTTGGGACAGGGGATGAACACTGAAGCTTTCTTT.

The rearrangement joins TRBV6-1 to TRBJ2-2; D may be TRBD1 (6 bases). V was clipped by 3 bases and J by 6 bases, with 17 bases between them. The germline V gene has CDR1 MNHNS and CDR2 SASEGT. The CDR3 extends over 16 amino acids. CDR3 sequence (DNA): TGTGCCAGCAGTGAGGGGGCTGTCCGGGGTGCCGGGGAGCTGTTTTTT. It is translated as CASSEGAVRGAGELFF.

The chain carries TRBV7-8 and TRBJ2-5; D is perhaps TRBD1 (6 bases). The length of the CDR3 is 15 residues. V gave up 5 bases and J gave up 4 bases, with 17 bases separating them. The germline V gene has CDR1 SGHVS and CDR2 FQNEAQ. CDR3 loop: CASSQSAQGRETQYF. CDR3 nucleotides: TGTGCCAGCAGCCAGTCCGCACAGGGTCGAGAGACCCAGTACTTC.

The chain combines TRBV14 with TRBJ2-1; a possible D gene is TRBD2 (6 bases). The germline V gene has CDR1 SGHDN and CDR2 FVKESK. Trimming took 0 bases from V and 0 from J, leaving 24 bases between them. The CDR3 spans 21 residues. CDR3 sequence: CASSQDPRRRKGGVSYNEQFF. The CDR3 region has the DNA TGTGCCAGCAGCCAAGATCCTAGAAGGAGGAAGGGCGGGGTCTCCTACAATGAGCAGTTCTTC.

This clone came up once. The genes are TRBV5-4 and TRBJ2-7; possible D gene TRBD2, 5 bases. The CDR3 length is 14 residues. The germline gives CDR1 SGHNT, CDR2 YYREEE (reference sequence). The V end was cut by 3 bases, the J end by 2 bases, with 12 bases between. CDR3: CASSSGGRAYEQYF. Here the CDR3 DNA reads TGTGCCAGCAGCTCCGGAGGACGGGCCTACGAGCAGTACTTC.

This rearrangement joins TRBV19 to TRBJ2-2; 7 nucleotides align to TRBD1. CDR1 and CDR2 from the germline V gene are LNHDA and SQIVND (reference sequence). The J segment lost 4 bases and the V segment lost 8 bases, leaving 7 bases of the junction unmatched. The CDR3 contains 14 residues. In DNA form, the CDR3 reads TGTGCCAGTGGACCGACAGGGAGCACCGGGGAGCTGTTTTTT. Amino acid sequence: CASGPTGSTGELFF.

This rearrangement joins TRBV7-2 to TRBJ2-5; a weak D match, TRBD1 (6 bases). The CDR3 has 15 amino acids. The V end lost 8 bases, the J end lost 5 bases, and 21 bases lay between the germline ends. Germline V gene sequence: CDR1 SGHTA, CDR2 FQGNSA. The CDR3 protein is CASQGKGLRRETQYF. CDR3 DNA sequence: TGTGCCAGCCAGGGGAAAGGCCTAAGACGGGAGACCCAGTACTTC.

The CDR3 DNA reads TGTGCCAGCGCCGACCCTCGTGGGAGCGAAAAACTGTTTTTT. Its translation is CASADPRGSEKLFF. This chain connects TRBV6-5 to TRBJ1-4; D is unresolved. V was shortened by 8 bases and J by 8 bases, with 18 bases between the two germline ends. The CDR3 totals 14 residues. The V gene's germline CDR1 is MNHEY and CDR2 SVGAGI.

The V and J genes are TRBV28 and TRBJ2-1; 11 bases map to TRBD2. The CDR3 loop spans 15 amino acids. Germline V CDR1 and CDR2: MDHEN, SYDVKM. V gave up 8 bases and J gave up 7 bases; unmatched junction bases: 10. The CDR3 protein is CASLPSGTSGNEQFF. The CDR3 nucleotides read TGTGCCAGCCTACCATCCGGGACTAGCGGAAATGAGCAGTTCTTC.

The rearrangement uses TRBV21-1 and TRBJ2-3; the table's D call, TRBD2, was not checked against the DNA. TRBV21-1 is a known pseudogene. This CDR3 has 19 residues. The CDR3 coding sequence is TGTGCCAGCAGCAAAGAGTCTAGACTAGCGGGAGCGGGCACAGATACGCAGTATTTT. Translated: CASSKESRLAGAGTDTQYF.

The chain carries TRBV7-6 and TRBJ2-7; the D gene is possibly TRBD1 (5 bases). The ends were cut back, 3 bases at V and 5 bases at J, with 11 bases in the middle. The CDR3 extends over 13 amino acids. From germline, CDR1 is SGHVS and CDR2 FNYEAQ. CDR3: CASSLAGSNEQYF. In nucleotides, the CDR3 is TGTGCCAGCAGCTTGGCAGGGTCCAACGAGCAGTACTTC.

The chain links TRBV6-1 to TRBJ1-5, with a possible D match to TRBD1 (5 bases). V gave up 3 bases and J gave up 6 bases, with 15 bases separating them. Germline V gene sequence: CDR1 MNHNS, CDR2 SASEGT. This CDR3 has 15 residues. CDR3 nucleotides: TGTGCCAGCAGTGATTTCGAAGGGGTCGGTCAGCCCCAGCATTTT. Residues: CASSDFEGVGQPQHF.

The rearrangement joins TRBV4-3 to TRBJ1-6, with unresolved D. CDR1 and CDR2 from the germline V gene are LGHNA and YSLEER. The CDR3 loop spans 16 amino acids. Deletions cut 0 bases from V and 10 bases from J, with 16 bases between. The CDR3 sequence is CASSQELEVRRSPLHF. CDR3 DNA sequence: TGCGCCAGCAGCCAAGAATTGGAGGTGCGTCGGTCACCCCTCCACTTT.

The chain employs TRBV4-2 and TRBJ1-2; D perhaps matches TRBD1 (6 bases). V was trimmed by 4 bases and J by 3 bases, leaving 18 bases between them. The CDR3 runs to 16 residues. Germline-derived CDR1 and CDR2 are LGHNA and YNFKEQ. This CDR3 reads CASSPNVAQGYYGYTF. For the CDR3, the DNA is TGTGCCAGCAGCCCCAATGTTGCTCAGGGGTACTATGGCTACACCTTC.

This clone was recorded only once. The chain recombines TRBV7-2 with TRBJ2-1; D ambiguous. This CDR3 contains 15 residues. Germline V gene lookup returns CDR1 SGHTA and CDR2 FQGNSA. Trimming stripped 5 bases from V and 2 bases from J, with 13 bases between. CDR3 region: CASSPPPSPYNEQFF. DNA of the CDR3: TGTGCCAGCAGCCCCCCTCCCTCCCCCTACAATGAGCAGTTCTTC.

Concerning this clone: Additional DNA sequences in this sample encode the identical CDR3. The rearrangement links TRBV12-3 or TRBV12-4 to TRBJ2-7, with D possibly matching TRBD1 (6 bases). V was clipped by 6 bases and J by 4 bases, with 10 bases between them. CDR3 length: 12 residues. DNA for the CDR3: TGTGCCAGCAGCCTTACAGGGTACGAGCAGTACTTC. It specifies CASSLTGYEQYF.

The chain has TRBV6-5 and TRBJ1-5; the match to TRBD1 covers 8 bases. CDR1 MNHEY and CDR2 SVGAGI come from the germline V gene. The CDR3 is 15 amino acids. The J segment lost 3 bases and the V segment lost 6 bases, leaving 7 bases of the junction unmatched. CDR3 in amino acids: CASSRDRPFNQPQHF. Here the CDR3 DNA reads TGTGCCAGCAGCCGGGACAGGCCTTTCAATCAGCCCCAGCATTTT.

The V call is TRBV9, the J call TRBJ2-3; the match to TRBD2 covers 7 bases. This CDR3 has 14 residues. Germline V CDR1 and CDR2: SGDLS, YYNGEE. The ends lost 10 bases at V and 0 bases at J; junction bases unmatched: 8. This CDR3 is CAAMLAASTDTQYF. CDR3 nucleotides: TGTGCCGCGATGCTAGCGGCTAGCACAGATACGCAGTATTTT.

The J gene is TRBJ2-5, the V gene TRBV3-1 (or the pseudogene TRBV3-2), with D tentatively TRBD2 (6 bases). Germline loops: CDR1 LGHDT, CDR2 YNNKEL (reference sequence). Trimming took off 3 bases at V and 4 bases at J, with 12 bases between the two ends. This CDR3 is 14 amino acids long. The CDR3 is CASSQAGWAETQYF. Written as DNA, the CDR3 is TGTGCCAGCAGCCAGGCGGGGTGGGCAGAGACCCAGTACTTC.

The chain carries TRBV9 and TRBJ1-2; 7 nucleotides agree with TRBD1. The CDR3 totals 15 residues. V trimming: 0 bases; J trimming: 3 bases; junction bases outside the gene matches: 5. Germline lookup yields CDR1 SGDLS and CDR2 YYNGEE. The CDR3 sequence: CASSVATGTDYGYTF. CDR3 in DNA: TGTGCCAGCAGCGTAGCTACCGGGACAGACTATGGCTACACCTTC.

The genes are TRBV12-3 or TRBV12-4 and TRBJ1-5; D unresolved. CDR3 length: 13 amino acids. Trimming shortened V by 4 bases and J by 4 bases, and 8 bases separated the two germline ends. CDR3 nucleotides: TGTGCCAGCAGTTCTACTCGGAATCAGCCCCAGCATTTT. This encodes CASSSTRNQPQHF.